The next 26 T cell receptor beta chains were all read from a single sample in a study of Graves' ophthalmopathy and Graves' hyperthyroidism. Investigators amplified TCR beta CDR3 regions from RNA transcripts. RT-PCR in the first round used HTBI primers; a second-round multiplex PCR followed. TCRdb analysed the multiplex PCR reads with MiXCR anew, one entry per CDR3 protein. The sample records about 390,000 distinct CDR3 sequences, approximately 18% being singletons. The sample comprised peripheral blood. All receptors come from an adult woman with stable Graves' hyperthyroidism.

Regarding this clonotype: A read error may explain this, as a much larger clone is one base away. The chain couples TRBV6-5 to TRBJ2-6, with D unclear. V lost 3 bases, J lost 1 base, and 13 bases lay in between. Germline values: CDR1 MNHEY, CDR2 SVGAGI. CDR3 length equals 17 residues. CDR3 amino acids: CASSYLVHGSGANVLTF. DNA of the CDR3: TGTGCCAGCAGTTATTTAGTTCACGGGTCTGGGGCCAACGTCCTGACTTTC.

The V and J genes are TRBV7-9 and TRBJ1-2, with a tentative D call TRBD1 (6 bases). Trimming took 5 bases from V and 6 from J, leaving 19 bases between them. The CDR3 contains 15 residues. Germline CDR1 SEHNR, CDR2 FQNEAQ (reference sequence). Here the CDR3 reads CASSPRTGTLNGYTF. CDR3 in DNA: TGTGCCAGCAGCCCGCGCACAGGGACTTTGAATGGCTACACCTTC.

This clonotype was counted a few times. A much larger clone lies a single base off, so this may be a read error. The rearrangement uses TRBV6-5 and TRBJ2-7, with D tentatively TRBD2 (6 bases). Germline V lookup: CDR1 MNHEY, CDR2 SVGAGI. The CDR3 is 14 amino acids. V lost 5 bases to trimming and J lost 7 bases, with 18 bases between them. The CDR3 DNA is TGTGCCAGCAGTCACCCGGGACTTACTCGAGAGCAGTACTTC. It is translated as CASSHPGLTREQYF.

This clonotype was picked up many times. CDR3 sequence reads: CASSYGRWDIDQNHYEQYF. Written as DNA, the CDR3 is TGTGCCAGCAGTTATGGCAGGTGGGATATCGACCAAAACCACTACGAGCAGTACTTC. The chain is built from TRBV6-2 or TRBV6-3 and TRBJ2-7; the D is unclear. The CDR3 is made up of 19 amino acids. With 3 bases removed from V and 3 bases from J, the gap between germline ends came to 27 bases. CDR1 is MNHEY, CDR2 SVGEGT, per germline.

The table lists this clonotype with many counts. J is TRBJ1-2 and V is TRBV6-5; D is undetermined. CDR1 MNHEY and CDR2 SVGAGI come from the germline V gene. V was clipped by 0 bases and J by 4 bases, with 12 bases between them. The CDR3 contains 15 residues. The CDR3 nucleotides are TGTGCCAGCAGTTACTCGAGAGGCGAGCTCTATGGCTACACCTTC. Protein product: CASSYSRGELYGYTF.

This clonotype has only a few counts. The genes are TRBV2 and TRBJ2-2, with D possibly matching TRBD1 (5 bases). The CDR3 extends over 14 amino acids. Germline CDR1 and CDR2: SNHLY and FYNNEI. The V end was cut by 6 bases, the J end by 1 base, with 9 bases between. CDR3 DNA sequence: TGTGCCAGCAGGGCCGACAGGAACACCGGGGAGCTGTTTTTT. Its protein is CASRADRNTGELFF. Full variable domain (outside the CDR3, taken from reference TRBV2 and TRBJ2-2): EPEVTQTPSHQVTQMGQEVILRCVPISNHLYFYWYRQILGQKVEFLVSFYNNEISEKSEIFDDQFSVERPDGSNFTLKIRSTKLEDSAMYFCASRADRNTGELFFGEGSRLTVL.

This clonotype was seen at least ten times. The chain employs TRBV6-5 and TRBJ2-5, with 7 bases aligning to TRBD2. The V gene end was trimmed by 5 bases and the J gene end by 1 base; junction bases not matched to a gene: 4. Germline V gene sequence: CDR1 MNHEY, CDR2 SVGAGI. The CDR3 has 14 amino acids. The CDR3 nucleotides read TGTGCCAGCAGTACTCCTAGCGGCCAAGAGACCCAGTACTTC. Translation: CASSTPSGQETQYF.

In its sample, this clonotype was seen many times. The rearrangement joins TRBV2 to TRBJ1-1; D not resolved. Deletions cut 3 bases from V and 2 bases from J, with 10 bases between. Per the germline V gene, CDR1 is SNHLY and CDR2 is FYNNEI. This CDR3 is 14 amino acids long. This CDR3 reads CASSEGGINTEAFF. In DNA form, the CDR3 reads TGTGCCAGCAGTGAGGGTGGAATTAACACTGAAGCTTTCTTT.

Remarks on this clonotype: The junction shows a germline mismatch at one end, possibly a read error. The chain employs TRBV6-2 or TRBV6-3 and TRBJ2-7; TRBD2 matches 8 bases. CDR3 length equals 20 residues. The V gene's germline CDR1 is MNHEY and CDR2 SVGEGT. CDR3 amino acids: CASSTRLGGAREPGGYEQCF. In nucleotides, the CDR3 is TGTGCCAGCAGTACAAGACTCGGGGGGGCCCGGGAACCGGGAGGGTACGAGCAGTGCTTC.

The sample holds many counts of this clonotype. The genes are TRBV6-1 and TRBJ2-7; D is possibly TRBD1 (6 bases). Per germline, CDR1 MNHNS and CDR2 SASEGT. Trimming took off 2 bases at V and 4 bases at J, with 24 bases between the two ends. This CDR3 spans 18 amino acids. The DNA for the CDR3 is TGTGCCAGCAGTGAACACAGGGAGAGGCTATTGGGTTATTACGAGCAGTACTTC. It translates to CASSEHRERLLGYYEQYF.

Ten or more counts support this clonotype. This chain uses TRBV6-1 with TRBJ2-7; TRBD1 agrees at 7 bases. Germline V gene data show CDR1 as MNHNS and CDR2 as SASEGT. With 5 bases clipped from V and 6 bases from J, the junction kept 7 bases outside the gene matches. The CDR3 has 13 amino acids. Here the CDR3 DNA reads TGTGCCAGCAGTACACAGGGGCGGCGCGAGCAGTACTTC. This sequence encodes CASSTQGRREQYF.

This clonotype was detected many times. V is TRBV6-5 and J is TRBJ2-7, with no clear D. The CDR3 is 16 amino acids. Germline V lookup: CDR1 MNHEY, CDR2 SVGAGI. Deletions cut 0 bases from V and 0 bases from J, with 12 bases between. The CDR3 DNA sequence: TGTGCCAGCAGTTACTCGGTAGATTCGGTCTCCTACGAGCAGTACTTC. Residues: CASSYSVDSVSYEQYF.

The genes are TRBV2 and TRBJ1-6; D is ambiguous. Trimming took off 3 bases at V and 8 bases at J, with 14 bases between the two ends. CDR1 and CDR2 (germline): SNHLY, FYNNEI. This CDR3 region has 15 residues. This CDR3 is CASSDYSPPDSPLHF. The CDR3 bases are TGTGCCAGCAGTGATTATTCCCCCCCGGATTCACCCCTCCACTTT.

This clonotype was picked up many times. The chain couples TRBV10-3 to TRBJ2-7; possible D gene TRBD2, 5 bases. Trimming cost V 2 bases and J 9 bases, with 11 bases left between them. Germline CDR1 reads ENHRY; CDR2 reads SYGVKD. This CDR3 region has 12 residues. The chain's CDR3 is CAISEAGMGQYF. The CDR3 region has the DNA TGTGCCATCAGTGAGGCCGGGATGGGGCAGTACTTC.

This clonotype was detected many times. The J gene is TRBJ1-1, the V gene TRBV28; TRBD1 is a possible D gene (6 bases). The CDR3 runs to 14 residues. The germline V gene encodes CDR1 MDHEN and CDR2 SYDVKM. Trimming left V 3 bases short and J 1 base short, with 9 bases between. The CDR3 nucleotides read TGTGCCAGCAGTTTTGGACAGCCGAACACTGAAGCTTTCTTT. Its protein is CASSFGQPNTEAFF.

There are many counts of this clonotype. This chain links TRBV2 with TRBJ1-1; D call uncertain. This CDR3 has 13 amino acids. Per germline, CDR1 SNHLY and CDR2 FYNNEI. The V end was cut by 6 bases, the J end by 3 bases, with 11 bases between. As DNA, the CDR3 is TGTGCCAGCAGCGCCGGTAGGGACACTGAAGCTTTCTTT. It codes for CASSAGRDTEAFF. The variable domain in full, completed from reference TRBV2 and TRBJ1-1, reads EPEVTQTPSHQVTQMGQEVILRCVPISNHLYFYWYRQILGQKVEFLVSFYNNEISEKSEIFDDQFSVERPDGSNFTLKIRSTKLEDSAMYFCASSAGRDTEAFFGQGTRLTVV.

The sample holds many counts of this clonotype. The chain recombines TRBV20-1 with TRBJ2-5, with 12 bases that match TRBD2. Germline CDR1 is DFQATT and CDR2 is SNEGSKA (reference sequence). CDR3 length: 16 amino acids. With V trimmed by 6 bases and J by 5 bases, 13 bases remained unmatched. The CDR3 DNA is TGCAGTGCAGCCCGCCGACTAGCGGGAGCGCAGGAGACCCAGTACTTC. Translation gives CSAARRLAGAQETQYF.

This clonotype was seen at least ten times. This sequence joins TRBV18 and TRBJ1-5; D remains ambiguous. The CDR3 is 13 residues long. Germline V CDR1 and CDR2: KGHSH, LQKENI. The ends were cut back, 1 base at V and 7 bases at J, with 8 bases in the middle. CDR3 region: CASSPQGGQPQHF. As DNA, the CDR3 is TGTGCCAGCTCACCACAGGGCGGGCAGCCCCAGCATTTT.

In its sample, this clonotype was seen a few times. The chain employs TRBV20-1 and TRBJ2-4; no firm D call. Looked up from germline, CDR1 is DFQATT and CDR2 is SNEGSKA (reference sequence). This CDR3 is 18 amino acids long. The V end was cut by 5 bases, the J end by 0 bases, with 23 bases between. The CDR3 reads CSALRPSPGELAKNIQYF. The CDR3 region has the DNA TGCAGTGCTCTAAGACCATCTCCCGGAGAACTAGCCAAAAACATTCAGTACTTC.

This clonotype was counted many times. The chain combines TRBV12-3 or TRBV12-4 with TRBJ1-3, with D tentatively TRBD1 (5 bases). The CDR3 extends over 13 amino acids. V dropped 11 bases and J dropped 0 bases, with 11 bases sitting between them. The CDR3 protein is CAQGTNSGNTIYF. The CDR3 DNA sequence: TGTGCCCAGGGCACCAACTCTGGAAACACCATATATTTT.

Many counts were recorded for this clonotype. The genes are TRBV9 and TRBJ2-7, with a weak D call TRBD1 (6 bases). V was pared by 2 bases and J by 5 bases, with 11 bases between. CDR3 length: 13 residues. Germline V CDR1 and CDR2: SGDLS, YYNGEE. The CDR3 nucleotides are TGTGCCAGCAGCGTTACAGGGACCAACGAGCAGTACTTC. The encoded protein is CASSVTGTNEQYF.

This clonotype showed up many times. The J gene is TRBJ2-7, the V gene TRBV5-1; tentative D call: TRBD2 (5 bases). Germline V gene lookup returns CDR1 SGHRS and CDR2 YFSETQ. Trimming removed 4 bases at V and 4 bases at J, with 21 bases between. The CDR3 totals 16 residues. CDR3 loop: CASSSSGPRGGYEQYF. DNA of the CDR3: TGCGCCAGCAGCAGCAGCGGACCGCGCGGCGGGTACGAGCAGTACTTC.

This clonotype was seen many times. This rearrangement joins TRBV5-1 to TRBJ2-7; D gene uncertain. The germline gives CDR1 SGHRS, CDR2 YFSETQ. The V end was cut by 0 bases, the J end by 7 bases, with 14 bases between. The CDR3 runs 14 residues. The CDR3 sequence is CASSLEPEKAEQYF. CDR3 sequence (DNA): TGCGCCAGCAGCTTGGAGCCAGAGAAGGCTGAGCAGTACTTC. The whole variable domain, remainder taken from reference TRBV5-1 and TRBJ2-7, is KAGVTQTPRYLIKTRGQQVTLSCSPISGHRSVSWYQQTPGQGLQFLFEYFSETQRNKGNFPGRFSGRQFSNSRSEMNVSTLELGDSALYLCASSLEPEKAEQYFGPGTRLTVT.

The J gene is TRBJ2-2, the V gene TRBV19; 7 bases are a match to TRBD1. V lost 7 bases, J lost 5 bases, and 7 bases stayed unmatched. Germline loops: CDR1 LNHDA, CDR2 SQIVND (reference sequence). This CDR3 has 14 residues. The CDR3: CASTRDRATGELFF. CDR3 bases: TGTGCCAGTACCCGGGACAGAGCTACCGGGGAGCTGTTTTTT.

The chain employs TRBV12-3 or TRBV12-4 and TRBJ1-2; D is undetermined. The CDR3 length is 11 residues. Trimming removed 6 bases at V and 8 bases at J, with 10 bases between. CDR3 loop: CASRGLRGYTF. The CDR3 DNA sequence: TGTGCCAGCAGGGGGTTAAGGGGCTACACCTTC.

This clonotype has a count of ten or more. The rearrangement joins TRBV7-9 to TRBJ2-5; weak D call: TRBD1 (6 bases). V lost 1 base and J lost 2, with 14 bases in between. The CDR3 extends over 16 amino acids. CDR1 is SEHNR, CDR2 FQNEAQ, per germline (reference sequence). CDR3 residues: CASSLEWGREQETQYF. In DNA form, the CDR3 reads TGTGCCAGCAGCTTAGAATGGGGGCGCGAGCAAGAGACCCAGTACTTC.